The 28 T cell receptor beta chains reported below all come from one sample, sequenced in a study of T cell responses to AZD1222 COVID-19 vaccine (dated by TCRdb to the early 2020s). This specimen's time point label, per the study, means: about 28 days (+/-7) after the second vaccine dose. Library preparation used the immunoSEQ multiplex PCR assay. This is the immuneACCESS table as TCRdb keeps it, with only in-frame sequences that have V and J called. A part of the clones is gone; compared with another copy, unresolved V genes explain less than half, and the rest is unexplained. Present in this sample are over 55,000 clones, around four fifths of which were seen just once. The leading ten clones occupy about 6.5% of the sample. The sequencing used peripheral blood, collected 28 days after the second AZD1222 dose. These TCRs come from an adult who received the AZD1222 COVID-19 vaccine.

J is TRBJ1-5 and V is TRBV4-1; D is undetermined. Looked up from germline, CDR1 is MGHRA and CDR2 is YSYEKL. This CDR3 is 19 amino acids long. Trimming pared 0 bases from V and 0 bases from J, leaving 18 bases between. The chain's CDR3 is CASSQDVLMALYSNQPQHF. The CDR3 nucleotides read TGCGCCAGCAGCCAAGATGTGTTGATGGCGCTCTATAGCAATCAGCCCCAGCATTTT.

V is TRBV7-2 and J is TRBJ1-2; D not certain. CDR1 is SGHTA, CDR2 FQGNSA, per germline. This CDR3 region has 11 residues. V lost 3 bases to trimming and J lost 8 bases, with 7 bases between them. This CDR3 is CASSLGWGYTF. CDR3 in DNA: TGTGCCAGCAGCTTGGGGTGGGGCTACACCTTC.

A word on this clone: An end of the junction differs from the germline gene, which may be a read error. V and J are TRBV28 and TRBJ2-2; no firm D call. The length of the CDR3 is 13 residues. From germline, CDR1 is MDHEN and CDR2 SYDVKM. CDR3: CASMAANTGELFF. CDR3 DNA: TGTGCAAGCATGGCAGCGAACACCGGGGAGCTGTTTTTT. Combining the CDR3 with reference TRBV28 and TRBJ2-2 gives the whole variable domain DVKVTQSSRYLVKRTGEKVFLECVQDMDHENMFWYRQDPGLGLRLIYFSYDVKMKEKGDIPEGYSVSREKKERFSLILESASTNQTSMYLCASMAANTGELFFGEGSRLTVL.

The genes are TRBV9 and TRBJ2-7, with TRBD2 matching over 9 bases. Per the germline V gene, CDR1 is SGDLS and CDR2 is YYNGEE. V lost 3 bases, J lost 3 bases, and 7 bases stayed unmatched. This CDR3 contains 15 residues. The CDR3 DNA is TGTGCCAGCAGCGAGGGAGCGGGGGGATTCTACGAGCAGTACTTC. Translating gives CASSEGAGGFYEQYF.

The rearrangement links TRBV10-3 to TRBJ1-1, with D possibly TRBD1 on 5 matching bases. The CDR3 contains 12 residues. The germline CDR1 and CDR2 sequences are ENHRY and SYGVKD. Trimming shortened V by 2 bases and J by 13 bases, and 14 bases separated the two germline ends. This CDR3 is CAISEAGGSFFF. In DNA, the CDR3 is TGTGCCATCAGTGAGGCCGGGGGTTCGTTTTTCTTT.

This clone was counted only a few times. The V call is TRBV21-1, the J call TRBJ1-6. TRBV21-1 is a listed pseudogene. The CDR3 has 14 residues. The CDR3 sequence: CASSSRPTTSPLHF. CDR3 bases: TGTGCCAGCAGCTCACGGCCCACGACTTCACCCCTCCACTTT.

Relative to its sample, this clone is medium-sized. The gene calls are TRBV11-1 and TRBJ1-1; 7 bases are a match to TRBD1. CDR3 length: 15 amino acids. Germline V lookup: CDR1 SGHAT, CDR2 FQDESV (reference sequence). The V and J ends lost 3 bases and 2 bases, in that order; junction bases with no gene match: 6. CDR3 residues: CASSLLTGSNTEAFF. The CDR3 DNA reads TGTGCCAGCAGCTTGTTGACAGGGTCCAACACTGAAGCTTTCTTT.

In nucleotides, the CDR3 is TGCGCCAGCAGCTTGGTCGGCTACTACGAGCAGTACTTC. Its translation is CASSLVGYYEQYF. The chain uses TRBV5-1 and TRBJ2-7; the D is unclear. CDR1 SGHRS and CDR2 YFSETQ come from the germline V gene. V lost 0 bases and J lost 3, with 7 bases in between. The CDR3 contains 13 residues.

The V call is TRBV9, the J call TRBJ2-1, with 9 bases fitting TRBD2. CDR3 length equals 16 residues. After removal of 0 bases from V and 7 bases from J, the junction contained 8 bases not matched to a gene. Germline V lookup: CDR1 SGDLS, CDR2 YYNGEE. Here the CDR3 DNA reads TGTGCCAGCAGCGTAGCGGGCGGGGGGGCTTATAATGAGCAGTTCTTC. Translated: CASSVAGGGAYNEQFF.

The CDR3 coding sequence is TGTGCCAGCAGCTCTACTCGAACAGGTCTCCCGGATGGCTACACCTTC. Translated: CASSSTRTGLPDGYTF. V gene TRBV7-9 combines with J gene TRBJ1-2; tentative D call: TRBD1 (5 bases). The CDR3 has 16 residues. Trimming left V 4 bases short and J 6 bases short, with 21 bases between. Germline V gene lookup returns CDR1 SEHNR and CDR2 FQNEAQ (reference sequence). The full variable domain, with the rest looked up from reference TRBV7-9 and TRBJ1-2, is DTGVSQNPRHKITKRGQNVTFRCDPISEHNRLYWYRQTLGQGPEFLTYFQNEAQLEKSRLLSDRFSAERPKGSFSTLEIQRTEQGDSAMYLCASSSTRTGLPDGYTFGSGTRLTVV.

This chain connects TRBV7-7 to TRBJ1-1; 7 bases match TRBD1. The junction had 21 bases not matched to a gene; V was cut back by 5 bases and J by 3 bases. Germline V lookup: CDR1 SSHAT, CDR2 FNYEAQ (reference sequence). The CDR3 has 19 residues. CDR3 residues: CASSPPPWEGAKEDTEAFF. CDR3 DNA: TGTGCCAGCAGCCCGCCGCCGTGGGAGGGGGCTAAGGAGGACACTGAAGCTTTCTTT.

The chain links TRBV20-1 to TRBJ2-7; tentative D call: TRBD1 (5 bases). CDR1 DFQATT and CDR2 SNEGSKA come from the germline V gene (reference sequence). Trimming removed 5 bases at V and 4 bases at J, with 9 bases between. The CDR3 is 11 residues long. The CDR3: CSAHDSYEQYF. The CDR3 DNA sequence: TGCAGTGCTCACGACAGTTACGAGCAGTACTTC.

CDR3 amino acids: CAIRTGLGRSPLHF. The DNA of the CDR3 is TGTGCCATCAGAACAGGGTTGGGGCGTTCACCCCTCCACTTT. The chain recombines TRBV10-3 with TRBJ1-6, with D possibly matching TRBD1 (6 bases). Between the trimmed V and J ends, which lost 6 bases and 9 bases, there was a span of 15 bases. Per germline, CDR1 ENHRY and CDR2 SYGVKD. The CDR3 has 14 amino acids.

The V gene is TRBV3-1 (or the pseudogene TRBV3-2), the J gene TRBJ1-3; D might be TRBD1 (5 bases). The CDR3 length is 15 residues. Germline V gene lookup returns CDR1 LGHDT and CDR2 YNNKEL (reference sequence). Trimming removed 4 bases at V and 1 base at J, with 11 bases between. The CDR3 protein is CASSLGTASGNTIYF. The CDR3 nucleotides are TGTGCCAGCAGCCTCGGGACGGCTTCTGGAAACACCATATATTTT.

The chain couples TRBV11-3 to TRBJ2-5, with 8 bases that match TRBD2. The length of the CDR3 is 16 residues. J lost 2 bases, V lost 2 bases, and 7 bases had no gene match. From germline, CDR1 is SGHNT and CDR2 YENEEA. CDR3 region: CASSLSGGPGQETQYF. CDR3 sequence (DNA): TGTGCCAGCAGCTTATCGGGGGGGCCGGGGCAAGAGACCCAGTACTTC.

This sequence joins TRBV30 and TRBJ2-7, with D unresolved. The CDR3 has 12 amino acids. V dropped 3 bases and J dropped 3 bases, with 9 bases sitting between them. Germline V lookup: CDR1 GTSNPN, CDR2 SVGIG (reference sequence). In DNA form, the CDR3 reads TGTGCCTGGAGAGTAACTTACTACGAGCAGTACTTC. This sequence encodes CAWRVTYYEQYF.

The chain employs TRBV5-6 and TRBJ2-7; perhaps TRBD1 as D (6 bases). Germline V gives CDR1 SGHDT, CDR2 YYEEEE. There are 14 residues in the CDR3. V gave up 0 bases and J gave up 5 bases, with 12 bases separating them. The CDR3 sequence: CASSLVDRSHEQYF. CDR3 nucleotide sequence: TGTGCCAGCAGCTTGGTAGACAGGTCTCACGAGCAGTACTTC.

This chain uses TRBV19 with TRBJ1-6, with a weak D call TRBD1 (6 bases). Germline V CDR1 and CDR2: LNHDA, SQIVND (reference sequence). V was shortened by 4 bases and J by 6 bases, with 10 bases between the two germline ends. The CDR3 has 14 residues. The CDR3 spells CASSNQGTNSPLHF. CDR3 in DNA: TGTGCCAGTAGTAACCAGGGGACTAATTCACCCCTCCACTTT.

V usage is TRBV19 and J usage is TRBJ2-1, with 9 bases fitting TRBD2. J was trimmed by 4 bases and V by 10 bases; bases with no gene match: 11. This CDR3 comprises 15 residues. Germline lookup yields CDR1 LNHDA and CDR2 SQIVND (reference sequence). This CDR3 reads CATTNLRGGYNEQFF. In nucleotides, the CDR3 is TGTGCCACCACGAATCTGCGGGGGGGGTACAATGAGCAGTTCTTC.

The chain employs TRBV25-1 and TRBJ1-5; possibly TRBD1 for D (6 bases). The CDR3 spans 14 residues. Trimming stripped 5 bases from V and 5 bases from J, with 13 bases between. The germline V gene has CDR1 MGHDK and CDR2 SYGVNS. The CDR3 nucleotides are TGTGCCAGCAGTTCTACAGGGAGGGATCAGCCCCAGCATTTT. This encodes CASSSTGRDQPQHF.

The chain carries TRBV4-1 and TRBJ1-5; the match to TRBD1 covers 9 bases. CDR3 length: 15 residues. Germline-derived CDR1 and CDR2 are MGHRA and YSYEKL. Trimming took 4 bases from V and 7 from J; bases not matched to a gene: 8. CDR3 sequence reads: CASSLIQGAGQPQHF. The CDR3 DNA sequence: TGCGCCAGCAGCCTAATACAGGGGGCAGGGCAGCCCCAGCATTTT.

This chain links TRBV6-2 or TRBV6-3 with TRBJ1-5, with 8 positions matching TRBD1. In germline, CDR1 is MNHEY, CDR2 SVGEGT. J gave up 0 bases and V 4 bases, and 8 bases lay outside the gene matches. The CDR3 length is 17 residues. The CDR3 sequence is CASSSGQGGGSNQPQHF. DNA of the CDR3: TGTGCCAGCAGTTCCGGACAGGGCGGGGGTAGCAATCAGCCCCAGCATTTT.

V gene TRBV19 combines with J gene TRBJ1-3, with D possibly TRBD1 on 5 matching bases. This CDR3 region has 16 residues. V gave up 3 bases and J gave up 2 bases, with 14 bases separating them. Germline CDR1 LNHDA, CDR2 SQIVND (reference sequence). This CDR3 is CASSINEDITGNTIYF. The CDR3, as DNA: TGTGCCAGTAGTATTAACGAGGACATCACTGGAAACACCATATATTTT.

The chain employs TRBV27 and TRBJ1-6; a weak D match, TRBD1 (6 bases). CDR1 is MNHEY, CDR2 SMNVEV, per germline (reference sequence). The V gene lost 0 bases and the J gene lost 8 bases, with 11 bases spanning the gap. This CDR3 has 15 residues. The CDR3 spells CASSLSKQGDSPLHF. For the CDR3, the DNA is TGTGCCAGCAGTTTATCGAAACAGGGAGATTCACCCCTCCACTTT.

Only a few counts were recorded for this clone. V and J are TRBV12-5 and TRBJ1-2; TRBD1 aligns across 9 bases. Losses at the gene ends were 6 bases for V and 3 bases for J; bases not matched to a gene: 5. CDR1 is LGHNT, CDR2 FRNRAP, per germline. This CDR3 is 14 amino acids long. CDR3 in amino acids: CASGTGGGHYGYTF. The DNA of the CDR3 is TGTGCTAGTGGGACAGGGGGTGGTCACTATGGCTACACCTTC.

The chain recombines TRBV5-1 with TRBJ1-2; D is unresolved. CDR1 is SGHRS, CDR2 YFSETQ, per germline. V was shortened by 1 base and J by 2 bases, with 6 bases between the two germline ends. The CDR3 spans 13 residues. CDR3 residues: CASSLMENYGYTF. In DNA form, the CDR3 reads TGCGCCAGCAGCTTGATGGAAAACTATGGCTACACCTTC.

The chain uses TRBV5-1 and TRBJ1-1, with no clear D. V was cut by 4 bases and J by 4 bases, with 11 bases left in between. The CDR3 length is 13 residues. CDR1 SGHRS and CDR2 YFSETQ come from the germline V gene. The CDR3 protein is CASSDGSATEAFF. DNA of the CDR3: TGCGCCAGCAGCGATGGATCAGCCACTGAAGCTTTCTTT.

V gene TRBV4-1 combines with J gene TRBJ2-3; maybe TRBD2 (5 bases). Trimming removed 6 bases at V and 5 bases at J, with 33 bases between. CDR3 length: 20 amino acids. Germline values: CDR1 MGHRA, CDR2 YSYEKL. The CDR3 DNA is TGCGCCAGCAGTCAGGACCCTCCGGACCTCATACTAGTTTCAAGAGATACGCAGTATTTT. This translates into CASSQDPPDLILVSRDTQYF.